This paragraph covers one TCR beta chain sequence. This clonotype was seen only a few times. Its antigen is not yet known. Per-nucleotide qualities are absent, and no much larger clonotype sits a single base away. The data were taken from a study of vaccination and CD4 T cells after COVID-19 (dated by TCRdb to 2022 to 2024). Context from the whole study: Convalescent patients had a positive SARS-CoV-2 result on nasal swab PCR, and of these patients, some ten had mild disease and one had severe disease. In the convalescent cohort there were six males and four females, among whom were two Hispanic individuals, seven Caucasians, two Asians and one multiracial person. Participants received two doses of either the Pfizer-BioNTech BNT162b2 vaccine (n=8) or the Moderna mRNA-1273 vaccine (n=2). Post-COVID blood samples were collected from convalescent patients a median of about 92 days after diagnosis, with a range of roughly 30 to 161 days. The time from the second vaccine dose to post-vaccine blood sampling had a median of roughly 70 days and ranged from about 12 to 250 days. Overlapping spike peptide pools from SARS-CoV-2 and from the common cold coronaviruses HCoV-NL63, HCoV-OC43 and HCoV-229E were used as culture stimuli. As controls, cultures received a CEFX viral epitope pool (the positive control), an HIV-1 Nef peptide pool (the negative control), or no peptide at all. In nine to eleven COVID-19 convalescent patients and a handful of infection-naive healthy vaccine recipients, researchers compared the spike-specific CD4+ TCR repertoire from before mRNA vaccination with the repertoire from after. The paper's findings and limits, for the study overall: Relatively few convalescent patients were included in the study, and early timepoints after natural infection were not analyzed. Although the median number of SARS-CoV-2-reactive clonotypes went up from some 23 after infection to approximately 40 after vaccination, the increase was not significant. Nearly all vaccine-specific clones in convalescent patients (304 of 307) were mono-reactive for SARS-CoV-2 spike rather than cross-reactive with common cold coronaviruses. In convalescent patients, a median 86.3% of post-vaccine SARS-CoV-2-reactive clones were detected only after vaccination, and vaccine-specific priming was suggested by this finding.

The protocol used for the library was PCR. TCR sequencing of DNA from cultured CD4+ T cells used the Oncomine TCR Beta short-read assay at the Johns Hopkins FTIC core. Genomic DNA was extracted from the cultured CD4+ T cells with the QIAamp micro DNA kit. Oncomine TCR Beta libraries made from cultured CD4+ T cells were pooled using unique dual indexes and sequenced on an Illumina iSeq 100. From the authors' description of their analysis: Non-productive sequences were removed, and CDR3s not starting with C, not ending with F or W, or shorter than 7 amino acids were discarded. Antigen-specific clonotypes were identified with the MANAFEST web application by comparing peptide-stimulated wells with reference and other culture wells. Positive clones required FDR below 0.05, an odds ratio above 5, and productive frequency above 0.1% in at least two of three replicate wells. A clonotype counted as cross-reactive if it showed significant expansion both in the SARS-CoV-2 spike wells and in at least one common cold coronavirus spike condition. Using R version 3.6.1, CDR3 homology was evaluated through Levenshtein distances (stringdist) along with unrooted phylogenetic trees (ape). Using fastp at Q25 and MiXCR, TCRdb reprocessed the public reads and kept productive beta chains. All rows with the same CDR3 protein become a single entry with the most common DNA and genes. TCRdb, not the original authors, processed these V and J calls. The sample has 15,000 or so distinct CDR3 sequences on record, around 70% of them singletons. Around 15% of the sample comes from the top ten.

Taken with the paper, the label for treatment or condition translates to: roughly 11-day PBMC culture with coronavirus spike peptide pools or control peptides (ViraFEST assay). The ViraFEST assay, used in the study, expanded antigen-specific T cells with peptide pools and then identified the expanded clonotypes through TCR sequencing. The convalescent patients' positive SARS-CoV-2 PCR tests were from March to December 2020, which was before the Alpha, Beta and Delta variants emerged in the United States. Each well held approximately 2 million PBMCs cultured in IMDM containing around 5.1% human AB serum and approximately 9.6 IU/ml IL-2, with about 9.4 ug/ml peptide pools added. Half of the culture medium was replaced with fresh IL-2-containing medium on days 3 and 7. After around 10 days of culture, CD4+ T cells were isolated by negative selection using the EasySep CD4+ T cell isolation kit. PBMCs were separated from whole blood using Ficoll-Paque Plus gradient centrifugation and then either used fresh or cryopreserved at -140C. Triplicate wells were generally used for each culture condition.

The TCR sequence derives from a human donor who had recovered from COVID-19. Sequencing used CD4+ T cells from blood, cultured in vitro.

The nucleotides are TGTGCCAGCAGCCAAGCCAGGGGGAAAGACTATGGCTACACCTTC. Translated, this gives CASSQARGKDYGYTF. The sequence joins TRBV4-2 to TRBJ1-2; 7 nucleotides in the junction match TRBD1. V is trimmed back by 1 base and J by 3 bases, and the junction contains 5 bases that no gene match accounts for. The germline V gene gives CDR1 as LGHNA and CDR2 as YNFKEQ. The CDR3 goes from the cysteine to the phenylalanine over 15 residues. The entry retains the CDR3 DNA only, 45 bases that are in frame from base 1.